The 31 T cell receptor beta chains presented below share a single source sample, sequenced in a study of control samples from healthy donors and cancer patients. Method: immunoSEQ multiplex PCR; TCRdb's copy keeps in-frame clones and lacks some. The data contain about 83,000 clones, about nine tenths of them singletons. The sequencing sample was made of blood. The receptors here all came from a man aged 25-40 years in good health.

The count of this clone is one. The chain is built from TRBV6-6 and TRBJ1-2; the D gene is possibly TRBD1 (5 bases). V lost 4 bases and J lost 1, with 10 bases in between. Germline lookup yields CDR1 MNHNY and CDR2 SVGAGI (reference sequence). This CDR3 region has 14 residues. The CDR3 DNA follows: TGTGCCAGCAGTTTCGGGGGAAATAACTATGGCTACACCTTC. Translating it yields CASSFGGNNYGYTF.

This clone was detected only once. The chain employs TRBV4-1 and TRBJ1-1; perhaps TRBD1 as D (5 bases). Trimming took off 0 bases at V and 4 bases at J, with 12 bases between the two ends. The CDR3 is 15 amino acids. Germline values: CDR1 MGHRA, CDR2 YSYEKL. CDR3 sequence: CASSQDGAGRTEAFF. The CDR3, as DNA: TGCGCCAGCAGCCAAGACGGGGCAGGGCGCACTGAAGCTTTCTTT.

The gene calls are TRBV5-6 and TRBJ2-3; D is ambiguous. With 4 bases removed from V and 1 base from J, the gap between germline ends came to 4 bases. From germline, CDR1 is SGHDT and CDR2 YYEEEE. This CDR3 has 12 residues. The CDR3: CASSPGTDTQYF. The CDR3 coding sequence is TGTGCCAGCAGCCCGGGCACAGATACGCAGTATTTT.

This clone was counted a single time. V is TRBV28 and J is TRBJ2-7, with D perhaps given as TRBD1 or TRBD2 (7 bases each). The CDR3 is made up of 15 amino acids. Looked up from germline, CDR1 is MDHEN and CDR2 is SYDVKM. The V end lost 5 bases, the J end lost 2 bases, and 16 bases lay between the germline ends. CDR3 loop: CASSMSQGGAYEQYF. CDR3 nucleotides: TGTGCCAGCAGTATGTCGCAGGGGGGGGCCTACGAGCAGTACTTC.

The chain links TRBV28 to TRBJ2-7, with unresolved D. The germline CDR1 and CDR2 sequences are MDHEN and SYDVKM. Trimming stripped 6 bases from V and 4 bases from J, with 10 bases between. This CDR3 has 12 amino acids. The CDR3 DNA is TGTGCCAGCAGGGTAAAAGGGTACGAGCAGTACTTC. This codes for CASRVKGYEQYF.

The chain has TRBV6-5 and TRBJ2-5; unclear D gene. Looked up from germline, CDR1 is MNHEY and CDR2 is SVGAGI. Trimming removed 6 bases from V and 4 bases from J, with 12 bases in between. The CDR3 runs to 13 residues. The CDR3 nucleotides are TGTGCCAGCAGCCCACCGGGTACAGAGACCCAGTACTTC. This gives the protein CASSPPGTETQYF.

The chain employs TRBV4-1 and TRBJ1-5; D perhaps matches TRBD1 (5 bases). With 3 bases removed from V and 5 bases from J, the gap between germline ends came to 11 bases. Looked up from germline, CDR1 is MGHRA and CDR2 is YSYEKL. This CDR3 has 14 residues. DNA for the CDR3: TGCGCCAGCAGCCAGGGGACCTACGATCAGCCCCAGCATTTT. This codes for CASSQGTYDQPQHF.

The gene calls are TRBV7-2 and TRBJ2-7; 8 bases are shared with TRBD2. The CDR3 has 16 residues. V was pared by 0 bases and J by 7 bases, with 11 bases of the junction left unmatched. Germline CDR1 SGHTA, CDR2 FQGNSA. CDR3 in amino acids: CASSLASGGAGREQYF. The CDR3 DNA reads TGTGCCAGCAGCTTAGCCTCGGGGGGGGCAGGTAGGGAGCAGTACTTC.

The rearrangement joins TRBV19 to TRBJ2-1; 11 nucleotides align to TRBD2. The CDR3 totals 17 residues. Germline-derived CDR1 and CDR2 are LNHDA and SQIVND (reference sequence). V trimming: 2 bases; J trimming: 5 bases; junction bases outside the gene matches: 8. The CDR3 protein is CASSIMVASGRNNEQFF. The CDR3 bases are TGTGCCAGTAGTATAATGGTGGCTAGCGGGAGGAACAATGAGCAGTTCTTC.

The genes are TRBV7-9 and TRBJ2-6; D gene unclear. This CDR3 contains 13 residues. Trimming pared 1 base from V and 4 bases from J, leaving 2 bases between. CDR1 is SEHNR, CDR2 FQNEAQ, per germline (reference sequence). CDR3 bases: TGTGCCAGCAGCTTAGGGGGGGCCAACGTCCTGACTTTC. This sequence encodes CASSLGGANVLTF.

The CDR3 here is CASSQDWLAGTYNEQFF. The CDR3 DNA is TGTGCCAGCAGCCAAGACTGGCTAGCGGGAACCTACAATGAGCAGTTCTTC. J is TRBJ2-1 and V is TRBV14; TRBD2 matches at 9 bases. The V gene's germline CDR1 is SGHDN and CDR2 FVKESK. The V segment lost 0 bases and the J segment 2 bases; nucleotides outside the gene matches: 5. CDR3 length equals 17 residues.

This chain uses TRBV19 with TRBJ1-4; TRBD1 matches at 7 bases. This CDR3 comprises 13 residues. V dropped 1 base and J dropped 9; count of bases not matched to a gene: 2. Germline CDR1 LNHDA, CDR2 SQIVND (reference sequence). The CDR3: CASSIGGQKKLFF. Written as DNA, the CDR3 is TGTGCCAGTAGTATAGGGGGACAGAAAAAACTGTTTTTT.

The CDR3 here is CASRGPPTYEQYF. CDR3 coding DNA: TGTGCCAGTAGGGGACCCCCAACCTACGAGCAGTACTTC. This sequence joins TRBV19 and TRBJ2-7; the D call may be TRBD1 or TRBD2 (5 bases each). The CDR3 runs 13 residues. Germline CDR1 LNHDA, CDR2 SQIVND (reference sequence). The V end was cut by 6 bases, the J end by 2 bases, with 11 bases between.

V gene TRBV7-8 combines with J gene TRBJ1-4; D is unresolved. CDR3 length: 16 residues. Germline V gives CDR1 SGHVS, CDR2 FQNEAQ. Trimming pared 5 bases from V and 2 bases from J, leaving 15 bases between. The CDR3 bases are TGTGCCAGCAGCCACCCCCCCCGGAGGACTAATGAAAAACTGTTTTTT. Translating gives CASSHPPRRTNEKLFF.

The rearrangement joins TRBV5-1 to TRBJ2-7; 7 bases agree with TRBD1. Trimming removed 0 bases from V and 2 bases from J; junction bases left unmatched: 2. Germline CDR1 is SGHRS and CDR2 is YFSETQ. There are 14 residues in the CDR3. The CDR3 nucleotides read TGCGCCAGCAGCTTGGGAGACAGGGCCTACGAGCAGTACTTC. Translated: CASSLGDRAYEQYF.

The chain recombines TRBV11-3 with TRBJ2-5; D remains ambiguous. Germline CDR1 is SGHNT and CDR2 is YENEEA. This CDR3 spans 12 amino acids. Between the trimmed V and J ends, which lost 1 base and 5 bases, there was a span of 5 bases. CDR3: CASSLADETQYF. The CDR3 nucleotides are TGTGCCAGCAGCTTAGCCGATGAGACCCAGTACTTC.

The CDR3 DNA sequence: TGTGCCACCAGCAGCCCCAAGGGGGGCCAAGAGACCCAGTACTTC. Its protein is CATSSPKGGQETQYF. This chain uses TRBV15 with TRBJ2-5; D may correspond to TRBD1 or TRBD2 (6 bases each). CDR1 is LNHNV and CDR2 is YYDKDF in the germline V gene (reference sequence). This CDR3 has 15 residues. The V end was cut by 3 bases, the J end by 1 base, with 12 bases between.

The chain is built from TRBV5-5 and TRBJ2-2; 15 positions agree with TRBD2. The CDR3 is 20 amino acids. CDR1 is SGHKS, CDR2 YYEKEE, per germline (reference sequence). Trimming at V came to 3 bases and at J to 4 bases, leaving 13 bases not matched to a gene. DNA for the CDR3: TGTGCCAGCAGCTCACCACCCGGGACTAGCGGGGGGTGGGCCACCGGGGAGCTGTTTTTT. The encoded protein is CASSSPPGTSGGWATGELFF.

The chain links TRBV18 to TRBJ1-2, with 8 bases aligning to TRBD1. The CDR3 length is 15 residues. Germline V gene lookup returns CDR1 KGHSH and CDR2 LQKENI. J gave up 0 bases and V 6 bases, and 6 bases lay outside the gene matches. CDR3 in amino acids: CASSAGQGSNYGYTF. CDR3 DNA: TGTGCCAGCTCTGCCGGACAGGGTTCTAACTATGGCTACACCTTC.

The count of this clone is one. This chain links TRBV4-1 with TRBJ2-7; TRBD2 matches at 10 bases. V shed 1 base, J shed 4 bases, and the junction held 10 bases outside the gene matches. Germline V gene sequence: CDR1 MGHRA, CDR2 YSYEKL. The CDR3 has 17 amino acids. CDR3 amino acids: CASSQVLAGGPKYEQYF. For the CDR3, the DNA is TGCGCCAGCAGCCAAGTGTTAGCGGGGGGACCCAAGTACGAGCAGTACTTC.

The chain is built from TRBV24-1 and TRBJ2-7, with 8 nucleotides matching TRBD1. V lost 4 bases to trimming and J lost 6 bases; unmatched junction nucleotides: 7. CDR1 and CDR2 from the germline V gene are KGHDR and SFDVKD. CDR3 length equals 14 residues. The CDR3 coding sequence is TGTGCCACCAGTGACCCCAGGGGGCACGGCGAGCAGTACTTC. Amino acid sequence: CATSDPRGHGEQYF.

The V gene is TRBV5-1, the J gene TRBJ1-4; a weak D match, TRBD1 (5 bases). V lost 3 bases and J 7 bases, leaving 13 bases between the germline ends. This CDR3 is 14 amino acids long. The germline V gene has CDR1 SGHRS and CDR2 YFSETQ. CDR3 sequence: CASSSGTKGEKLFF. DNA of the CDR3: TGCGCCAGCAGCTCCGGGACGAAGGGTGAAAAACTGTTTTTT.

The rearrangement uses TRBV9 and TRBJ2-7, with D tentatively TRBD2 (6 bases). The CDR3 has 13 residues. The V and J ends lost 0 bases and 5 bases respectively, with 9 bases between them. The germline gives CDR1 SGDLS, CDR2 YYNGEE. The CDR3 region has the DNA TGTGCCAGCAGCGTAGTCGGGGGAAACGAGCAGTACTTC. Its translation: CASSVVGGNEQYF.

This clone was found once. This chain connects TRBV27 to TRBJ2-1; D is unresolved. Trimming took 5 bases from V and 0 from J, leaving 8 bases between them. The CDR3 has 14 amino acids. Germline CDR1 reads MNHEY; CDR2 reads SMNVEV (reference sequence). The CDR3 sequence: CASSRTSSYNEQFF. The CDR3 coding sequence is TGTGCCAGCAGTAGGACGTCCTCCTACAATGAGCAGTTCTTC.

This chain links TRBV4-2 with TRBJ1-3; 7 bases are a match to TRBD1. V lost 0 bases and J lost 3; bases outside the gene matches: 5. The length of the CDR3 is 16 residues. The V gene's germline CDR1 is LGHNA and CDR2 YNFKEQ. For the CDR3, the DNA is TGTGCCAGCAGCCAAGATGTAGGGGGCCTTGGAAACACCATATATTTT. Its translation is CASSQDVGGLGNTIYF.

This chain connects TRBV14 to TRBJ2-3; D call uncertain. V gave up 1 base and J gave up 0 bases, with 11 bases separating them. This CDR3 is built from 16 residues. From germline, CDR1 is SGHDN and CDR2 FVKESK. The CDR3 spells CASSQGVRLSTDTQYF. CDR3 DNA: TGTGCCAGCAGCCAAGGTGTCCGCCTGAGCACAGATACGCAGTATTTT.

The chain recombines TRBV2 with TRBJ2-1; 9 bases agree with TRBD2. The CDR3 is 14 amino acids. V lost 7 bases to trimming and J lost 5 bases; unmatched junction nucleotides: 6. From germline, CDR1 is SNHLY and CDR2 FYNNEI. In DNA, the CDR3 is TGTGCCAGCACCGAGGGCGGGGGGGACAATGAGCAGTTCTTC. Its translation is CASTEGGGDNEQFF.

V and J are TRBV2 and TRBJ2-7; D is possibly TRBD2 (6 bases). Germline CDR1 SNHLY, CDR2 FYNNEI. Trimming left V 8 bases short and J 4 bases short, with 18 bases between. The CDR3 is 14 residues long. The CDR3 here is CASRGAVKGYEQYF. The CDR3 bases are TGTGCCAGCCGCGGGGCCGTAAAAGGGTACGAGCAGTACTTC.

The chain is built from TRBV27 and TRBJ1-6, with D possibly being TRBD1 (5 bases). The CDR3 has 14 residues. CDR1 and CDR2 from the germline V gene are MNHEY and SMNVEV (reference sequence). Trimming stripped 1 base from V and 10 bases from J, with 11 bases between. CDR3 region: CASSLWGTTSPLHF. The CDR3 nucleotides are TGTGCCAGCAGTTTATGGGGGACTACCTCACCCCTCCACTTT.

This clone showed up just once. This sequence joins TRBV29-1 and TRBJ2-7; 13 nucleotides match TRBD2. The trim removed 6 bases at V and 2 bases at J, leaving 4 bases unmatched. The CDR3 is 14 amino acids. From germline, CDR1 is SQVTM and CDR2 ANQGSEA. CDR3 DNA sequence: TGCAGCGTAGAACTAGCGGGAGGGCCCTACGAGCAGTACTTC. Translation: CSVELAGGPYEQYF.

This chain joins TRBV27 and TRBJ2-7; D gene ambiguous. The CDR3 consists of 12 residues. V was clipped by 4 bases and J by 0 bases, with 4 bases between them. Germline CDR1 is MNHEY and CDR2 is SMNVEV (reference sequence). CDR3 bases: TGTGCCAGCAGTTCGAGCTCCTACGAGCAGTACTTC. Its protein is CASSSSSYEQYF.